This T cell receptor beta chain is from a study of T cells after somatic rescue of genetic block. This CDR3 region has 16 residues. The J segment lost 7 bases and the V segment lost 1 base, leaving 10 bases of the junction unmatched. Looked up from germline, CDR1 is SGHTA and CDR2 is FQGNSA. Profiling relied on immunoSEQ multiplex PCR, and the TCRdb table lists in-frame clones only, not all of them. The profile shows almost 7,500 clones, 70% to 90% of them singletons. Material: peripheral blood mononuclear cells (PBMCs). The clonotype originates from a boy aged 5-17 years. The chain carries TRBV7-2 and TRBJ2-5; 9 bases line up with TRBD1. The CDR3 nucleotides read TGTGCCAGCAGCTTAGTGTCGGACAGGGGTACAGGGACCCAGTACTTC. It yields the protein CASSLVSDRGTGTQYF.